A selection of T cell receptor beta chains follows, all from one sample in a study of cytomegalovirus exposure and HLA in healthy donors. The data were produced by immunoSEQ multiplex PCR, yet TCRdb's version contains in-frame clones alone and is incomplete. This table holds about 160,000 clones, approximately 77% found once. The sample comprised PBMCs. The receptor set was obtained from a man younger than 45 in good health and CMV-seropositive. CDR3s include the opening cysteine and the closing phenylalanine or tryptophan. D genes are given only for firm matches. Clone size is given for some rows only: seen once, a few or many times, or a class if the clone is expanded.

clone_size | d_call | j_call | v_call | cdr3_aa | cdr3_nt
- | - | TRBJ2-5 | TRBV28 | CASSSTGTTQETQYF | TGTGCCAGCAGTTCCACCGGGACAACCCAAGAGACCCAGTACTTC
- | TRBD1 | TRBJ1-5 | TRBV11-2 | CASSGTGDQPQHF | TGTGCCAGCAGCGGCACAGGGGATCAGCCCCAGCATTTT
- | TRBD1 | TRBJ2-1 | TRBV15 | CATSRYGQGETEQFF | TGTGCCACCAGCAGATACGGACAGGGGGAGACTGAGCAGTTCTTC
- | TRBD1 | TRBJ1-4 | TRBV30 | CAWNPDRGREKLFF | TGTGCCTGGAACCCGGACAGGGGAAGGGAAAAACTGTTTTTT
- | TRBD1 | TRBJ2-7 | TRBV6-1 | CASTPGTATYEQYF | TGTGCCAGCACCCCCGGGACAGCGACTTACGAGCAGTACTTC
- | TRBD2 | TRBJ2-7 | TRBV11-2 | CASSPTSRKRGAGYEQYF | TGTGCCAGCAGCCCCACATCCCGGAAGCGGGGAGCGGGCTACGAGCAGTACTTC
once | - | TRBJ1-1 | TRBV30 | CAWSGGGTEAFF | TGTGCCTGGAGCGGGGGGGGAACTGAAGCTTTCTTT
few | - | TRBJ1-2 | TRBV2 | CASSETGPAYGYTF | TGTGCCAGCAGTGAAACAGGGCCGGCCTATGGCTACACCTTC
- | - | TRBJ1-2 | TRBV6-1 | CASSERTLAYGYTF | TGTGCCAGCAGTGAAAGGACATTGGCCTATGGCTACACCTTC
- | - | TRBJ2-7 | TRBV19 | CASSIGRNEQYF | TGTGCCAGTAGTATAGGGAGAAACGAGCAGTACTTC
- | TRBD1 | TRBJ1-1 | TRBV29-1 | CSVTGTANTEAFF | TGCAGTGTGACCGGGACAGCGAACACTGAAGCTTTCTTT
- | TRBD2 | TRBJ2-3 | TRBV4-1 | CASRPASGGASTDTQYF | TGCGCCAGCAGGCCCGCTAGCGGGGGTGCTAGCACAGATACGCAGTATTTT
- | TRBD1 | TRBJ1-1 | TRBV7-9 | CASSFRGLNTEAFF | TGTGCCAGCAGCTTCAGGGGGCTCAACACTGAAGCTTTCTTT
- | TRBD2 | TRBJ2-1 | TRBV4-1 | CASSLLPLLAGGGNEQFF | TGCGCCAGCAGCCTCCTGCCCCTCCTAGCGGGGGGGGGCAATGAGCAGTTCTTC
- | TRBD1 | TRBJ2-7 | TRBV28 | CASSGGTGVGEQYF | TGTGCCAGCAGCGGGGGGACAGGGGTGGGTGAGCAGTACTTC
- | - | TRBJ2-7 | TRBV7-8 | CASSLGVGSYEQYF | TGTGCCAGCAGCTTAGGGGTAGGGAGCTACGAGCAGTACTTC
- | TRBD2 | TRBJ2-7 | TRBV5-1 | CAGPSGIWYF | TGCGCCGGTCCCAGCGGGATTTGGTACTTC
- | - | TRBJ1-5 | TRBV4-1 | CASSPNRAEQPQHF | TGCGCCAGCAGCCCTAACAGGGCAGAGCAGCCCCAGCATTTT
few | TRBD1 | TRBJ2-3 | TRBV7-3 | CASSRTGTGADTQYF | TGTGCCAGCAGCAGGACCGGGACAGGGGCGGATACGCAGTATTTT
- | TRBD1 | TRBJ2-6 | TRBV4-2 | CASSQGGQGASNSGANVLTF | TGTGCCAGCAGCCAAGGAGGACAGGGGGCATCCAACTCTGGGGCCAACGTCCTGACTTTC
- | TRBD1 | TRBJ2-2 | TRBV18 | CASSPRTGGTGELFF | TGTGCCAGCTCACCTAGGACAGGGGGAACCGGGGAGCTGTTTTTT
- | TRBD2 | TRBJ2-2 | TRBV5-4 | CASSLSGGTGELFF | TGTGCCAGCAGCTTGTCCGGGGGGACCGGGGAGCTGTTTTTT
- | TRBD1 | TRBJ2-3 | TRBV2 | CASSPDRDTDTQYF | TGTGCCAGCAGCCCGGACAGGGATACAGATACGCAGTATTTT
few | - | TRBJ1-1 | TRBV4-3 | CASSQDSRAQDTEAFF | TGCGCCAGCAGCCAAGATTCCAGGGCGCAGGACACTGAAGCTTTCTTT
- | TRBD1 | TRBJ1-2 | TRBV2 | CASSGEGAHSGYTF | TGTGCCAGCAGTGGAGAGGGGGCGCACAGTGGCTACACCTTC
- | TRBD1 | TRBJ2-7 | TRBV5-1 | CASSLDPTGGYEQYF | TGCGCCAGCAGCTTGGACCCGACAGGGGGCTACGAGCAGTACTTC
- | - | TRBJ1-5 | TRBV7-8 | CASSLGSESSQHF | TGTGCCAGCAGCTTAGGCAGCGAATCATCCCAGCATTTT
- | TRBD2 | TRBJ2-5 | TRBV10-3 | CAISESLAGGLQETQYF | TGTGCCATCAGTGAGTCCCTAGCGGGGGGGCTCCAAGAGACCCAGTACTTC
- | - | TRBJ1-3 | TRBV5-1 | CASGDLGNTIYF | TGCGCCAGCGGAGACCTAGGAAACACCATATATTTT
- | - | TRBJ2-1 | TRBV11-2 | CASSFRGEPMYNEQFF | TGTGCCAGCAGTTTCAGGGGTGAACCTATGTACAATGAGCAGTTCTTC
- | TRBD1 | TRBJ2-7 | TRBV7-2 | CASSLAPGQGWYEQYF | TGTGCCAGCAGCTTAGCGCCGGGACAGGGGTGGTACGAGCAGTACTTC
- | TRBD1 | TRBJ2-7 | TRBV11-2 | CASSGDRTYEQYF | TGTGCCAGCAGCGGGGACAGGACCTACGAGCAGTACTTC
- | TRBD2 | TRBJ2-1 | TRBV6-4 | CASSPGTRSVNEQFF | TGTGCCAGCAGTCCCGGGACTAGGAGTGTCAATGAGCAGTTCTTC
- | - | TRBJ2-2 | TRBV14 | CASSQDQGLWLHGELFF | TGTGCCAGCAGCCAAGATCAGGGCTTGTGGTTGCACGGGGAGCTGTTTTTT
- | TRBD1 | TRBJ2-5 | TRBV6-6 | CASSYFTGAGETQYF | TGTGCCAGCAGTTACTTCACAGGGGCCGGGGAGACCCAGTACTTC
- | TRBD1 | TRBJ1-2 | TRBV25-1 | CASTGTGGRGYTF | TGTGCCAGCACCGGGACAGGGGGTCGTGGCTACACCTTC
few | - | TRBJ2-7 | TRBV2 | CASSQPQGQVIEQYF | TGTGCCAGCAGTCAACCCCAGGGGCAAGTAATCGAGCAGTACTTC
- | - | TRBJ2-1 | TRBV19 | CASSQSPRDTGKSYNEQFF | TGTGCCAGTAGCCAATCTCCGAGGGATACAGGGAAGTCCTACAATGAGCAGTTCTTC
- | TRBD1 | TRBJ1-5 | TRBV30 | CAWSSGTGAWPQHF | TGTGCCTGGAGTTCCGGGACAGGGGCATGGCCCCAGCATTTT
- | - | TRBJ2-5 | TRBV7-2 | CASSSTETQYF | TGTGCCAGCAGCTCTACCGAGACCCAGTACTTC
few | TRBD1 | TRBJ2-3 | TRBV6-6 | CASRQGSADTQYF | TGTGCCAGCAGACAGGGGTCCGCAGATACGCAGTATTTT
- | TRBD1 | TRBJ2-1 | TRBV5-1 | CASSSGQGVNEQFF | TGCGCCAGCAGCTCGGGACAGGGGGTGAATGAGCAGTTCTTC
- | - | TRBJ2-4 | TRBV7-2 | CASSSARSLNIQYF | TGTGCCAGCAGCTCAGCACGCAGTCTAAACATTCAGTACTTC
- | TRBD1 | TRBJ2-7 | TRBV27 | CASRHTRDRVYEQYF | TGTGCCAGCAGGCACACTAGGGACAGGGTCTACGAGCAGTACTTC
few | TRBD1 | TRBJ2-6 | TRBV7-3 | CASSLGQGAGANVLTF | TGTGCCAGCAGCTTAGGACAGGGGGCTGGGGCCAACGTCCTGACTTTC
- | TRBD2 | TRBJ2-5 | TRBV10-3 | CAISGPSRGLAGIQETQYF | TGTGCCATCAGTGGTCCGTCCCGGGGACTAGCGGGGATCCAAGAGACCCAGTACTTC
- | TRBD2 | TRBJ2-3 | TRBV9 | CASSVVGLATDTQYF | TGTGCCAGCAGCGTAGTTGGACTAGCGACAGATACGCAGTATTTT
- | TRBD1 | TRBJ1-2 | TRBV5-4 | CASSRQGGYGYTF | TGTGCCAGCAGCCGACAGGGGGGCTATGGCTACACCTTC
- | TRBD2 | TRBJ2-5 | TRBV7-2 | CASSFEGRGEETQYF | TGTGCCAGCAGCTTCGAGGGACGGGGGGAAGAGACCCAGTACTTC
- | TRBD2 | TRBJ2-7 | TRBV9 | CASTPGAGGTYEQYF | TGTGCCAGCACGCCTGGGGCGGGGGGGACCTACGAGCAGTACTTC
- | - | TRBJ2-3 | TRBV30 | CAWKPSGATDTQYF | TGTGCCTGGAAACCGTCAGGGGCCACAGATACGCAGTATTTT
- | - | TRBJ2-7 | TRBV6-5 | CASSYSSPGAYEQYF | TGTGCCAGCAGTTACTCGAGCCCAGGGGCCTACGAGCAGTACTTC